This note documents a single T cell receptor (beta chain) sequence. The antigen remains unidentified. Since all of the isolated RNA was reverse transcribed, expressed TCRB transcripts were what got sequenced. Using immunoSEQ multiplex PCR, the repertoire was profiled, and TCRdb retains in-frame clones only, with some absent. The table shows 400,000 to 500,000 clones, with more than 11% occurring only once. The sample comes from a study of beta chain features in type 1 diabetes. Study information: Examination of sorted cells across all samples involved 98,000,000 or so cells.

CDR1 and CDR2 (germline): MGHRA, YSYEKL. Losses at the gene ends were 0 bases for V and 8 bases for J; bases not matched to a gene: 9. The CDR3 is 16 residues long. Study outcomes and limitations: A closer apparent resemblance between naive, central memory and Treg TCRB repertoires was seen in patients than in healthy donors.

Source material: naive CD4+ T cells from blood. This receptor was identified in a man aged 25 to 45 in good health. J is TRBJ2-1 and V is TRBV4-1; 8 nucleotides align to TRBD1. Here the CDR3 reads CASSQETGVIMDEQFF. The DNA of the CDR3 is TGCGCCAGCAGCCAAGAGACAGGGGTTATTATGGATGAGCAGTTCTTC.